The clone carrying this T cell receptor beta chain was observed a handful of times. The V end lost 1 base, the J end lost 4 bases, and 6 bases lay between the germline ends. The CDR3 contains 14 residues. In germline, CDR1 is KGHDR, CDR2 SFDVKD. The source of the sample is a study of blood T cell repertoires in COVID-19. In the study overall: COVID-19 samples from acute and convalescent phases originated in the United States, Italy and Spain. T cells, B-cell-depleted T cells, or PBMCs supplied cDNA or gDNA.

Authors' processing steps: Reference gene primers were amplified, and this amplification served to estimate nucleated cell counts. TCRdb keeps only in-frame clones here, not all; method: immunoSEQ multiplex PCR. The DNA gave D and trimming, while V, J and clone size come from that table. The sample yields around 100,000 clones, around nine tenths seen once. This sequence was found in a man over 45 with acute or convalescent COVID-19. Material: peripheral blood. This chain connects TRBV24-1 to TRBJ2-2; possible D gene TRBD1, 6 bases. The CDR3 protein is CATSDLQGTGELFF. The CDR3 DNA reads TGTGCCACCAGTGATTTACAGGGCACCGGGGAGCTGTTTTTT.